Presented here are 9 T cell receptor beta chains from one specimen sequenced in a study of T cells after yellow fever vaccination. Each CDR3 protein gets one entry after TCRdb re-called the 5' RACE reads with MiXCR. The profile covers around 600,000 distinct CDR3 sequences, with more than 9% appearing a single time and about 16% taken by the ten largest. The sample in question was PBMCs, obtained on the day of the yellow fever booster vaccination. These receptors were obtained from a man aged 25 to 40 who received the YFV17D yellow fever vaccine.

A few counts support this clonotype. The chain recombines TRBV20-1 with TRBJ1-4, with 9 bases lining up with TRBD1. Germline V gene lookup returns CDR1 DFQATT and CDR2 SNEGSKA (reference sequence). Losses at the gene ends were 3 bases for V and 7 bases for J; bases not matched to a gene: 9. This CDR3 comprises 15 residues. The CDR3 reads CSASKLGQGAEKLFF. The DNA of the CDR3 is TGCAGTGCTAGCAAGTTGGGACAGGGTGCTGAAAAACTGTTTTTT.

The CDR3 sequence: CASSLVQIGTEETQYF. Written as DNA, the CDR3 is TGTGCCAGCAGCTTAGTGCAAATAGGGACCGAGGAGACCCAGTACTTC. The V and J genes are TRBV11-2 and TRBJ2-5; D possibly uses TRBD1 or TRBD2 (5 bases each). V was shortened by 1 base and J by 5 bases, with 17 bases between the two germline ends. Germline CDR1 reads SGHAT; CDR2 reads FQNNGV. This CDR3 region has 16 residues.

V is TRBV27 and J is TRBJ1-2; D is ambiguous. The CDR3 covers 15 residues. Germline V gene sequence: CDR1 MNHEY, CDR2 SMNVEV (reference sequence). Trimming shortened V by 6 bases and J by 8 bases, and 22 bases separated the two germline ends. The CDR3 nucleotides read TGTGCCAGCAGAAGAACCCAGGACGGCTTAGGAGGCTACACCTTC. Its translation is CASRRTQDGLGGYTF.

The chain links TRBV29-1 to TRBJ2-7, with D perhaps TRBD2 (7 bases). Trimming pared 6 bases from V and 10 bases from J, leaving 19 bases between. CDR3 length: 12 residues. The germline V gene encodes CDR1 SQVTM and CDR2 ANQGSEA. CDR3 nucleotide sequence: TGCAGCGTGGGCCCCGGGGGGCTACGTCAGTACTTC. This translates into CSVGPGGLRQYF.

This clonotype occurred a few times. V usage is TRBV15 and J usage is TRBJ1-5, with TRBD1 matching 9 bases. This CDR3 contains 15 residues. The V segment lost 3 bases and the J segment 7 bases; nucleotides outside the gene matches: 7. Germline V gene data show CDR1 as LNHNV and CDR2 as YYDKDF (reference sequence). The CDR3 protein is CATSSRDRAKQPQHF. The CDR3 nucleotides read TGTGCCACCAGCAGTAGGGACAGGGCTAAACAGCCCCAGCATTTT.

The chain joins TRBV18 to TRBJ2-2; D call uncertain. The CDR3 has 15 residues. V lost 6 bases, J lost 0 bases, and 11 bases lay in between. Germline CDR1 is KGHSH and CDR2 is LQKENI. DNA of the CDR3: TGTGCCAGCTCGGAACAGTTCGCGAACACCGGGGAGCTGTTTTTT. Its protein is CASSEQFANTGELFF. The full variable domain, with the rest looked up from reference TRBV18 and TRBJ2-2, is NAGVMQNPRHLVRRRGQEARLRCSPMKGHSHVYWYRQLPEEGLKFMVYLQKENIIDESGMPKERFSAEFPKEGPSILRIQQVVRGDSAAYFCASSEQFANTGELFFGEGSRLTVL.

The chain employs TRBV19 and TRBJ2-1; 8 nucleotides agree with TRBD1. The CDR3 runs to 16 residues. V dropped 5 bases and J dropped 0; count of bases not matched to a gene: 6. The germline gives CDR1 LNHDA, CDR2 SQIVND (reference sequence). In DNA form, the CDR3 reads TGTGCCAGTAGTGCCAGACAGGGGCCCTCCTACAATGAGCAGTTCTTC. It is translated as CASSARQGPSYNEQFF.

The chain combines TRBV5-6 with TRBJ2-2, with TRBD2 matching over 14 bases. Trimming removed 5 bases from V and 0 bases from J; junction bases left unmatched: 6. The CDR3 consists of 18 residues. Germline values: CDR1 SGHDT, CDR2 YYEEEE. The chain's CDR3 is CASSPRTSGRPNTGELFF. CDR3 in DNA: TGTGCCAGCAGTCCAAGGACTAGCGGGAGGCCGAACACCGGGGAGCTGTTTTTT.

This chain's CDR3 is CSVAGSTGEEVTQETQYF. Written as DNA, the CDR3 is TGCAGCGTTGCCGGATCGACAGGGGAGGAAGTGACACAAGAGACCCAGTACTTC. The rearrangement joins TRBV29-1 to TRBJ2-5; 8 bases align to TRBD1. CDR1 is SQVTM and CDR2 is ANQGSEA in the germline V gene. V lost 4 bases and J lost 2; bases outside the gene matches: 18. The CDR3 length is 18 residues.